Listed here are 21 T cell receptor beta chains from one sample, sequenced in a study of CXCR3-negative and CXCR3-positive naive CD8 T cells. The authors prepared UMI-labeled TRB cDNA libraries by 5' RACE. Using the 5' RACE reads, TCRdb records one entry per CDR3 protein without DNA. Recorded for this sample: some 39,000 distinct CDR3 sequences. The sample consisted of naive CXCR3- CD8+ T cells from blood. Subset defined: CD45RO-CCR7+CD27+CD95- naive CD8+ T cells lacking CXCR3 (TNR3-). Receptor source: a human donor in good health. Some clones in this sample may be carry-over from other donors' samples.

This chain links TRBV14 with TRBJ2-7; TCRdb's assignment of TRBD1 cannot be checked, as there is no DNA. The germline V gene encodes CDR1 SGHDN and CDR2 FVKESK. The CDR3 has 16 amino acids. The CDR3 spells CASSQEGPGSAWEQYF. The variable domain in full, with the rest retrieved from reference TRBV14 and TRBJ2-7, is EAGVTQFPSHSVIEKGQTVTLRCDPISGHDNLYWYRRVMGKEIKFLLHFVKESKQDESGMPNNRFLAERTGGTYSTLKVQPAELEDSGVYFCASSQEGPGSAWEQYFGPGTRLTVT.

The rearrangement joins TRBV6-2 or TRBV6-3 to TRBJ2-2. Germline values: CDR1 MNHEY, CDR2 SVGEGT. This CDR3 comprises 12 residues. CDR3 protein: CASSFGTGELFF.

V and J are TRBV28 and TRBJ2-1; TCRdb's assignment of TRBD2 cannot be checked, as there is no DNA. Germline V CDR1 and CDR2: MDHEN, SYDVKM. The CDR3 covers 17 residues. The chain's CDR3 is CASSSASGLAGYNEQFF.

V and J are TRBV9 and TRBJ2-1; TCRdb indicates TRBD2, and absent DNA this call remains unverified. CDR1 and CDR2 (germline): SGDLS, YYNGEE. This CDR3 has 17 amino acids. CDR3 loop: CASSVLGGDLSYNEQFF.

The chain recombines TRBV7-3 with TRBJ2-1; TCRdb picks TRBD2, but there is no DNA to check that call. Germline V gene data show CDR1 as SGHTA and CDR2 as FQGTGA. The CDR3 has 15 residues. The CDR3 spells CASSFISTGWNEQFF.

The chain is built from TRBV29-1 and TRBJ1-6; TCRdb's D call of TRBD1 is untestable without DNA. The germline gives CDR1 SQVTM, CDR2 ANQGSEA. The CDR3 totals 14 residues. The CDR3 sequence: CSVDVGGVNSPLHF.

The chain uses TRBV3-1 and TRBJ2-1; TCRdb's D gene call, TRBD1, goes unchecked for lack of DNA. The CDR3 sequence is 17 residues long. Looked up from germline, CDR1 is LGHDT and CDR2 is YNNKEL (reference sequence). CDR3 loop: CASSQPNPRTGSNEQFF.

V usage is TRBV25-1 and J usage is TRBJ1-2. Germline CDR1 is MGHDK and CDR2 is SYGVNS. CDR3 length equals 13 residues. The CDR3: CASSDSQRYGYTF.

The rearrangement joins TRBV7-9 to TRBJ2-7. This CDR3 is 12 amino acids long. Germline V gene data show CDR1 as SEHNR and CDR2 as FQNEAQ (reference sequence). The CDR3: CASSGSSYEQYF.

This chain's CDR3 is CSVRQDYEQYF. The chain links TRBV29-1 to TRBJ2-7; TCRdb outputs TRBD1, but without DNA this stays unchecked. CDR1 and CDR2 (germline): SQVTM, ANQGSEA. There are 11 residues in the CDR3.

This chain joins TRBV12-3 or TRBV12-4 and TRBJ2-3; TCRdb indicates TRBD1, and absent DNA this call remains unverified. There are 16 residues in the CDR3. CDR3 residues: CASSLGTARHTDTQYF.

The V call is TRBV5-1, the J call TRBJ2-7. Germline loops: CDR1 SGHRS, CDR2 YFSETQ. This CDR3 spans 13 amino acids. This CDR3 is CASRSRESYEQYF.

The V gene is TRBV6-6, the J gene TRBJ2-1; the D call of TRBD1 rests on TCRdb alone, since no DNA is present to check it. This CDR3 has 15 residues. CDR1 and CDR2 (germline): MNHNY, SVGAGI (reference sequence). The CDR3: CASSYIQGSYNEQFF.

The rearrangement joins TRBV20-1 to TRBJ2-7; with no DNA, the TCRdb D assignment of TRBD1 cannot be verified. The CDR3 length is 14 residues. CDR1 is DFQATT and CDR2 is SNEGSKA in the germline V gene (reference sequence). The CDR3 sequence is CSARTGTGHYEQYF.

This sequence joins TRBV9 and TRBJ2-2; TCRdb calls TRBD2, which cannot be checked without DNA. Germline CDR1 SGDLS, CDR2 YYNGEE. This CDR3 spans 17 amino acids. Here the CDR3 reads CASSAKPSGTNTGELFF.

The chain carries TRBV29-1 and TRBJ2-2; TCRdb picks TRBD2, but there is no DNA to check that call. The CDR3 sequence is 16 residues long. CDR1 and CDR2 (germline): SQVTM, ANQGSEA. Here the CDR3 reads CSVEGVSSGNTGELFF.

The V and J genes are TRBV12-3 or TRBV12-4 and TRBJ2-1. The CDR3 extends over 15 amino acids. CDR3 region: CASSLDGSSYNEQFF.

This chain connects TRBV29-1 to TRBJ1-1; TCRdb returns TRBD1, unconfirmable since there is no DNA. Germline V CDR1 and CDR2: SQVTM, ANQGSEA. The CDR3 consists of 12 residues. This chain's CDR3 is CSVASWGAEAFF.

V and J are TRBV7-2 and TRBJ2-5. Germline assignment: CDR1 SGHTA and CDR2 FQGNSA. This CDR3 is 11 amino acids long. The CDR3 protein is CASSALETQYF.

The chain combines TRBV6-2 or TRBV6-3 with TRBJ2-1; TCRdb returns TRBD1, unconfirmable since there is no DNA. Germline V gene lookup returns CDR1 MNHEY and CDR2 SVGEGT. The CDR3 consists of 13 residues. The CDR3 sequence is CASSYGQVLVQFF.

The chain links TRBV28 to TRBJ2-7; TCRdb's assignment of TRBD2 cannot be checked, as there is no DNA. Germline CDR1 reads MDHEN; CDR2 reads SYDVKM. This CDR3 is 14 amino acids long. CDR3 sequence: CASSFAREVDEQYF.